This TCR beta chain is from a study of cytomegalovirus exposure and HLA in healthy donors. Study-wide results and limits: The authors later linked a missense DCLRE1C variant to TCR beta V- and J-gene trimming.

Comment on this clone: Its antigen is as yet unknown.

The PCR had 60 Vbeta and 13 Jbeta primers. Generated by immunoSEQ multiplex PCR, the TCRdb table keeps only in-frame clones and is missing some. The sample yields approximately 190,000 clones, about 79% seen once. CDR3 length: 15 residues. Per the germline V gene, CDR1 is SGHKS and CDR2 is YYEKEE (reference sequence). V gave up 0 bases and J gave up 1 base; unmatched junction bases: 3. This sequence joins TRBV5-5 and TRBJ2-5, with 7 bases that match TRBD1. Sample: PBMCs. The source of this sequence is a boy aged 2 to 10 in good health and CMV-seronegative. In nucleotides, the CDR3 is TGTGCCAGCAGCTTGGTGCGGACAGGCCAAGAGACCCAGTACTTC. Residues: CASSLVRTGQETQYF.